These 4 T cell receptor beta chains originate from one sample sequenced in a study of blood T cell repertoires in COVID-19. Sequencing used immunoSEQ multiplex PCR; TCRdb keeps in-frame clones, though not all of them. The profile shows hundreds of thousands of clones, just under 90% of them singletons. Input material: PBMCs or T cells enriched from blood (not recorded which). The receptors originated from a man aged 50 to 60 who had been exposed to COVID-19.

This chain connects TRBV19 to TRBJ1-2; no firm D call. Deletions cut 2 bases from V and 1 base from J, with 8 bases between. The CDR3 has 14 amino acids. CDR1 is LNHDA and CDR2 is SQIVND in the germline V gene (reference sequence). The CDR3 spells CASSISELNYGYTF. The CDR3 bases are TGTGCCAGTAGTATATCCGAACTTAACTATGGCTACACCTTC.

V gene TRBV2 combines with J gene TRBJ1-3; D unresolved. The CDR3 has 15 amino acids. Germline values: CDR1 SNHLY, CDR2 FYNNEI. Between the trimmed V and J ends, which lost 3 bases and 2 bases, there was a span of 11 bases. The CDR3 loop reads CASSDVIFAGNTIYF. CDR3 nucleotides: TGTGCCAGCAGTGATGTTATTTTTGCTGGAAACACCATATATTTT.

The chain joins TRBV18 to TRBJ1-1; TRBD1 aligns across 8 bases. Trimming removed 3 bases from V and 11 bases from J; junction bases left unmatched: 11. The CDR3 runs 14 residues. Germline V gives CDR1 KGHSH, CDR2 LQKENI. The CDR3 DNA follows: TGTGCCAGCTCACCGGACAGGGCGGCTGGCGTGGCTTTCTTT. It codes for CASSPDRAAGVAFF.

This clone was picked up one time. This rearrangement joins TRBV29-1 to TRBJ1-2; TRBD1 might be the D (6 bases). The CDR3 is made up of 11 amino acids. Germline V CDR1 and CDR2: SQVTM, ANQGSEA. V lost 7 bases to trimming and J lost 3 bases, with 9 bases between them. CDR3 in amino acids: CSAYRDYGYTF. In nucleotides, the CDR3 is TGCAGCGCATACAGGGACTATGGCTACACCTTC.